This T cell receptor beta chain was captured in a study of blood T cell repertoires in COVID-19. At the level of the study: Sites in the United States, Italy and Spain provided acute and convalescent COVID-19 samples. From T cells, B-cell-depleted T cells, or PBMCs came the material, which was cDNA or gDNA.

Authors' methods: Reference gene primer amplification in the assay estimated nucleated cell counts. TCRdb keeps only in-frame clones here, not all; method: immunoSEQ multiplex PCR. Clonal size and the V and J genes are those of that table, whereas D and trimming came from the DNA. The sample gives under 300,000 clones, about nine tenths of which show up once; around 7.8% is in the top ten. CDR3 size: 15 residues. Trimming took 0 bases from V and 11 from J; bases not matched to a gene: 9. Germline CDR1 SGHVS, CDR2 FQNEAQ. The receptor was derived from a man aged 55-75 years who had recovered from COVID-19. This sequence joins TRBV7-8 and TRBJ2-2; 7 nucleotides align to TRBD2. The sample comprised peripheral blood. CDR3 residues: CASSLARAGTNELFF. In nucleotides, the CDR3 is TGTGCCAGCAGCTTAGCGCGGGCGGGGACTAATGAGCTGTTTTTT.